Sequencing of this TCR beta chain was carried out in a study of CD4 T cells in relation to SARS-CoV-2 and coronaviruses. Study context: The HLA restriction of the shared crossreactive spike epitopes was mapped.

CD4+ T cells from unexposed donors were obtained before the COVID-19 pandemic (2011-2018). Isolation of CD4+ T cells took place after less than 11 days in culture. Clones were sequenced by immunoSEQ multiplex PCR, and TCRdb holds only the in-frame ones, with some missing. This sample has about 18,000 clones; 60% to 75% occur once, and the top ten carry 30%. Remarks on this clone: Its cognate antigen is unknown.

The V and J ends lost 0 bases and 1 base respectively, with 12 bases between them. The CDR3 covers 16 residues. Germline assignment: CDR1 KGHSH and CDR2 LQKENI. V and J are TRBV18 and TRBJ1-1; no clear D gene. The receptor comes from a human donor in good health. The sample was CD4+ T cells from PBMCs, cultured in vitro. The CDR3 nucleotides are TGTGCCAGCTCACCACCGGGCGGGTCCAAGAACACTGAAGCTTTCTTT. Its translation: CASSPPGGSKNTEAFF.